One and the same sample provided the 30 T cell receptor beta chains below, sequenced in a study of CD8 T cells in ankylosing spondylitis. Via MiXCR, TCRdb re-called the 5' RACE reads, giving one row per CDR3 protein. The data show approximately 340,000 distinct CDR3 sequences, about 15% seen once. Sequenced sample: blood, either unsorted or a sorted T cell fraction (not recorded which). These receptors came from a male donor with ankylosing spondylitis or in good health (not recorded which).

This clonotype was counted many times. The rearrangement joins TRBV5-1 to TRBJ2-3, with 11 bases aligning to TRBD2. Germline V lookup: CDR1 SGHRS, CDR2 YFSETQ. Germline trimming cut 3 bases from V and 2 bases from J; bases unmatched to any gene: 5. This CDR3 contains 16 residues. The CDR3 sequence is CASSSLTSGNTDTQYF. The CDR3 DNA sequence: TGCGCCAGCAGCTCTCTGACTAGCGGGAACACAGATACGCAGTATTTT. The full variable domain, with the rest looked up from reference TRBV5-1 and TRBJ2-3, is KAGVTQTPRYLIKTRGQQVTLSCSPISGHRSVSWYQQTPGQGLQFLFEYFSETQRNKGNFPGRFSGRQFSNSRSEMNVSTLELGDSALYLCASSSLTSGNTDTQYFGPGTRLTVL.

In its sample, this clonotype was seen a few times. The V and J genes are TRBV5-1 and TRBJ1-2, with no clear D. Germline V lookup: CDR1 SGHRS, CDR2 YFSETQ. The CDR3 has 13 amino acids. V lost 1 base, J lost 5 bases, and 9 bases lay in between. The DNA for the CDR3 is TGCGCCAGCAGCTTGACAGCCTTATATGGCTACACCTTC. This gives the protein CASSLTALYGYTF.

CDR3 nucleotides: TGCGCCAGCAGCCCCACCGCGGGCCCGAACACTGAAGCTTTCTTT. Its translation is CASSPTAGPNTEAFF. The rearrangement joins TRBV5-1 to TRBJ1-1; D call uncertain. Trimming took off 4 bases at V and 1 base at J, with 14 bases between the two ends. The CDR3 loop spans 15 amino acids. The V gene's germline CDR1 is SGHRS and CDR2 YFSETQ.

This chain links TRBV29-1 with TRBJ1-2; no clear D gene. This CDR3 contains 11 residues. V was pared by 3 bases and J by 6 bases, with 8 bases between. CDR1 SQVTM and CDR2 ANQGSEA come from the germline V gene. The chain's CDR3 is CSVDGIDGYTF. As DNA, the CDR3 is TGCAGCGTTGACGGAATAGATGGCTACACCTTC.

This clonotype showed up just once. The chain has TRBV5-1 and TRBJ2-5; 9 nucleotides line up with TRBD2. The length of the CDR3 is 18 residues. With 0 bases clipped from V and 4 bases from J, the junction kept 13 bases outside the gene matches. From germline, CDR1 is SGHRS and CDR2 YFSETQ. This CDR3 is CASSLVALAGIPVETQYF. The DNA for the CDR3 is TGCGCCAGCAGCTTGGTGGCCCTAGCGGGGATTCCTGTAGAGACCCAGTACTTC.

V and J are TRBV12-3 or TRBV12-4 and TRBJ1-5, with D perhaps TRBD1 (6 bases). The CDR3 spans 15 residues. With 5 bases removed from V and 6 bases from J, the gap between germline ends came to 17 bases. CDR3 sequence (DNA): TGTGCCAGCAGTAACCCCAGCACAGGGATTCAGCCCCAGCATTTT. Its protein is CASSNPSTGIQPQHF.

The table lists this clonotype with a few counts. The chain links TRBV5-1 to TRBJ2-2, with D perhaps matching TRBD2 (5 bases). This CDR3 is 16 amino acids long. Trimming cost V 1 base and J 1 base, with 11 bases left between them. Looked up from germline, CDR1 is SGHRS and CDR2 is YFSETQ. CDR3 region: CASSLLSRGNTGELFF. The DNA of the CDR3 is TGCGCCAGCAGCTTGTTAAGTCGGGGGAACACCGGGGAGCTGTTTTTT. Using reference TRBV5-1 and TRBJ2-2 for the parts outside the CDR3, the full variable domain is KAGVTQTPRYLIKTRGQQVTLSCSPISGHRSVSWYQQTPGQGLQFLFEYFSETQRNKGNFPGRFSGRQFSNSRSEMNVSTLELGDSALYLCASSLLSRGNTGELFFGEGSRLTVL.

This clonotype appeared a few times. The rearrangement uses TRBV9 and TRBJ1-1, with D tentatively TRBD1 (5 bases). From germline, CDR1 is SGDLS and CDR2 YYNGEE. Trimming took off 0 bases at V and 3 bases at J, with 12 bases between the two ends. The CDR3 is 15 residues long. CDR3 amino acids: CASSVGPGVDTEAFF. In DNA form, the CDR3 reads TGTGCCAGCAGCGTAGGTCCGGGGGTCGACACTGAAGCTTTCTTT.

The CDR3 coding sequence is TGCGCCAGCAGCTCGGACAGACCCTTAACTAACTATGGCTACACCTTC. Its translation is CASSSDRPLTNYGYTF. The gene calls are TRBV5-1 and TRBJ1-2; maybe TRBD1 (6 bases). This CDR3 is 16 amino acids long. CDR1 SGHRS and CDR2 YFSETQ come from the germline V gene. The ends were cut back, 3 bases at V and 0 bases at J, with 15 bases in the middle.

This CDR3 is CASRPRGTLNTEAFF. Here the CDR3 DNA reads TGTGCCAGCAGGCCTAGGGGGACCCTGAACACTGAAGCTTTCTTT. The chain combines TRBV5-6 with TRBJ1-1, with D possibly matching TRBD1 (6 bases). CDR3 size: 15 residues. Per the germline V gene, CDR1 is SGHDT and CDR2 is YYEEEE. V was shortened by 5 bases and J by 0 bases, with 14 bases between the two germline ends.

Only a few counts were recorded for this clonotype. This sequence joins TRBV6-1 and TRBJ1-1, with D possibly TRBD1 on 5 matching bases. CDR3 length equals 12 residues. The V gene's germline CDR1 is MNHNS and CDR2 SASEGT. V shed 6 bases and J shed 5 bases, with 10 bases lying between them. The CDR3 DNA reads as TGTGCCAGCAGACCAAAGGGGACTGAAGCTTTCTTT. It codes for CASRPKGTEAFF.

The table lists this clonotype with many counts. The chain links TRBV4-1 to TRBJ2-2, with 8 bases matching TRBD1. This CDR3 contains 16 residues. CDR1 is MGHRA, CDR2 YSYEKL, per germline. Losses at the gene ends were 2 bases for V and 4 bases for J; bases not matched to a gene: 6. The CDR3 region is CASSQTDRATTGELFF. The CDR3 DNA follows: TGCGCCAGCAGCCAAACGGACAGGGCGACCACCGGGGAGCTGTTTTTT.

This clonotype has only a few counts. This chain connects TRBV7-6 to TRBJ2-1; 9 positions agree with TRBD2. Germline V gene lookup returns CDR1 SGHVS and CDR2 FNYEAQ. V trimming: 5 bases; J trimming: 3 bases; junction bases outside the gene matches: 8. The CDR3 has 16 residues. CDR3 loop: CASSLRLAEFYNEQFF. Here the CDR3 DNA reads TGTGCCAGCAGCCTGAGACTAGCGGAGTTCTACAATGAGCAGTTCTTC. Together with reference TRBV7-6 and TRBJ2-1, the CDR3 gives the full variable domain: GAGVSQSPRYKVTKRGQDVALRCDPISGHVSLYWYRQALGQGPEFLTYFNYEAQQDKSGLPNDRFSAERPEGSISTLTIQRTEQRDSAMYRCASSLRLAEFYNEQFFGPGTRLTVL.

The rearrangement uses TRBV7-2 and TRBJ2-1; weak D call: TRBD1 (5 bases). The germline V gene has CDR1 SGHTA and CDR2 FQGNSA. This CDR3 spans 14 amino acids. V shed 3 bases and J shed 4 bases, with 10 bases lying between them. CDR3 amino acids: CASSFDSSYNEQFF. The CDR3, as DNA: TGTGCCAGCAGCTTTGACAGTTCTTACAATGAGCAGTTCTTC.

This clonotype occurred many times. The chain couples TRBV5-6 to TRBJ2-7; no definite D call. V was trimmed by 2 bases and J by 1 base, leaving 10 bases between them. Germline V gene sequence: CDR1 SGHDT, CDR2 YYEEEE. The CDR3 extends over 14 amino acids. DNA for the CDR3: TGTGCCAGCAGCTTTGCTAACCCATCCTACGAGCAGTACTTC. This translates into CASSFANPSYEQYF.

This chain uses TRBV27 with TRBJ2-5, with D possibly TRBD1 on 5 matching bases. The germline V gene encodes CDR1 MNHEY and CDR2 SMNVEV (reference sequence). There are 16 residues in the CDR3. The V and J ends lost 4 bases and 5 bases respectively, with 20 bases between them. The CDR3, as DNA: TGTGCCAGCAGTTCGTCCACGACAGTTAAAGGGGAGACCCAGTACTTC. Protein product: CASSSSTTVKGETQYF.

This clonotype was seen many times. The CDR3 nucleotides read TGTGCCAGCAGCCTAGCGGGGGACCCCTACAATGAGCAGTTCTTC. Encoded protein: CASSLAGDPYNEQFF. The chain is built from TRBV6-1 and TRBJ2-1; 10 nucleotides agree with TRBD2. V trimming: 6 bases; J trimming: 2 bases; junction bases outside the gene matches: 4. Germline V gives CDR1 MNHNS, CDR2 SASEGT. This CDR3 spans 15 amino acids.

The DNA for the CDR3 is TGTGCCAGCAGCTTAGCCCTTAAACGTGCTCAGCCCCAGCATTTT. Its protein is CASSLALKRAQPQHF. The V gene is TRBV11-3, the J gene TRBJ1-5; no reliable D call. The V and J ends lost 1 base and 6 bases respectively, with 13 bases between them. The CDR3 sequence is 15 residues long. Germline V lookup: CDR1 SGHNT, CDR2 YENEEA.

This rearrangement joins TRBV7-9 to TRBJ1-1, with D tentatively TRBD1 (6 bases). The ends were cut back, 4 bases at V and 0 bases at J, with 9 bases in the middle. This CDR3 has 14 residues. Germline V gene lookup returns CDR1 SEHNR and CDR2 FQNEAQ (reference sequence). The chain's CDR3 is CASSSGHLNTEAFF. The CDR3 bases are TGTGCCAGCAGCTCGGGACACTTGAACACTGAAGCTTTCTTT.

This clonotype appeared many times. A read error may produce the germline difference seen at one junction end. This sequence joins TRBV9 and TRBJ1-1, with 9 bases aligning to TRBD1. Germline V gene data show CDR1 as SGDLS and CDR2 as YYNGEE. This CDR3 spans 14 amino acids. Here the CDR3 reads CASSADRGDTEAFF. The DNA of the CDR3 is TGCGCCAGCAGCGCCGACAGGGGGGACACTGAAGCTTTCTTT.

This clonotype was recorded a few times. The CDR3 sequence is CASRLFNEQFF. The DNA of the CDR3 is TGTGCCAGCAGGCTTTTCAATGAGCAGTTCTTC. The genes are TRBV13 and TRBJ2-1; D remains ambiguous. Germline CDR1 is PRHDT and CDR2 is FYEKMQ (reference sequence). V shed 6 bases and J shed 6 bases, with 6 bases lying between them. The CDR3 runs 11 residues. The full variable domain, with the rest looked up from reference TRBV13 and TRBJ2-1, is AAGVIQSPRHLIKEKRETATLKCYPIPRHDTVYWYQQGPGQDPQFLISFYEKMQSDKGSIPDRFSAQQFSDYHSELNMSSLELGDSALYFCASRLFNEQFFGPGTRLTVL.

A few counts support this clonotype. The rearrangement joins TRBV7-9 to TRBJ1-3; 7 bases are shared with TRBD1. The CDR3 sequence is 15 residues long. Germline V gives CDR1 SEHNR, CDR2 FQNEAQ (reference sequence). Trimming took 5 bases from V and 2 from J; bases not matched to a gene: 6. The CDR3 region is CASSPTGQPGNTIYF. For the CDR3, the DNA is TGTGCCAGCAGCCCCACGGGACAGCCTGGAAACACCATATATTTT. Full variable domain (missing parts from reference TRBV7-9 and TRBJ1-3): DTGVSQNPRHKITKRGQNVTFRCDPISEHNRLYWYRQTLGQGPEFLTYFQNEAQLEKSRLLSDRFSAERPKGSFSTLEIQRTEQGDSAMYLCASSPTGQPGNTIYFGEGSWLTVV.

The chain joins TRBV19 to TRBJ2-5; a weak D match, TRBD2 (5 bases). The CDR3 runs to 14 residues. Trimming left V 7 bases short and J 5 bases short, with 17 bases between. Germline CDR1 and CDR2: LNHDA and SQIVND (reference sequence). The DNA for the CDR3 is TGTGCCAGTAAAATGGGCGGAGGCCCGGAGACCCAGTACTTC. Residues: CASKMGGGPETQYF.

This rearrangement joins TRBV12-3 or TRBV12-4 to TRBJ2-2; 8 bases match TRBD2. After removal of 7 bases from V and 5 bases from J, the junction contained 12 bases not matched to a gene. This CDR3 contains 16 residues. The CDR3 DNA follows: TGTGCCAGCACCCCCTCAGGGGCGGGGGGTACCGGGGAGCTGTTTTTT. As protein: CASTPSGAGGTGELFF.

This clonotype was counted at least ten times. The chain carries TRBV12-3 or TRBV12-4 and TRBJ1-1, with D perhaps matching TRBD1 (5 bases). V lost 5 bases and J 1 base, leaving 8 bases between the germline ends. CDR3 size: 13 residues. The CDR3 spells CASSRQRNTEAFF. CDR3 DNA sequence: TGTGCCAGCAGTCGACAGAGGAACACTGAAGCTTTCTTT.

This clonotype was seen a few times. This rearrangement joins TRBV4-2 to TRBJ2-4; 12 nucleotides match TRBD2. Germline V gives CDR1 LGHNA, CDR2 YNFKEQ. Trimming cost V 5 bases and J 7 bases; bases outside gene matches: 6. The CDR3 spans 15 residues. The CDR3, as DNA: TGTGCCAGCAGCGTACGGACTAGCGGGGTGAACATTCAGTACTTC. It yields the protein CASSVRTSGVNIQYF.

V is TRBV18 and J is TRBJ2-3, with 10 positions matching TRBD1. After removal of 6 bases from V and 4 bases from J, the junction contained 7 bases not matched to a gene. Germline V CDR1 and CDR2: KGHSH, LQKENI. The CDR3 consists of 15 residues. The CDR3 DNA sequence: TGTGCCAGCTCGTACGGGGACAGGGGAGCAGATACGCAGTATTTT. This sequence encodes CASSYGDRGADTQYF.

This rearrangement joins TRBV29-1 to TRBJ2-7; D possibly corresponds to TRBD2 (6 bases). This CDR3 is built from 13 residues. CDR1 and CDR2 from the germline V gene are SQVTM and ANQGSEA. V was pared by 4 bases and J by 4 bases, with 14 bases between. CDR3 nucleotide sequence: TGCAGCGTTGTACCTTGGAGGGAGTACGAGCAGTACTTC. Protein product: CSVVPWREYEQYF.

The V gene is TRBV4-1, the J gene TRBJ1-3; no clear D. Germline loops: CDR1 MGHRA, CDR2 YSYEKL. The V gene lost 5 bases and the J gene lost 0 bases, with 17 bases spanning the gap. The CDR3 totals 17 residues. Here the CDR3 reads CASSSPSKGVSGNTIYF. DNA for the CDR3: TGCGCCAGCAGCTCCCCATCCAAGGGAGTCTCTGGAAACACCATATATTTT.

J is TRBJ2-2 and V is TRBV12-3 or TRBV12-4; 16 bases fit TRBD2. V lost 6 bases, J lost 0 bases, and 4 bases stayed unmatched. The CDR3 has 18 amino acids. The CDR3 nucleotides read TGTGCCAGCAGCCATGGGACTAGCGGGAGGGCGAACACCGGGGAGCTGTTTTTT. This gives the protein CASSHGTSGRANTGELFF.